This entry lists 21 T cell receptor beta chains sequenced from one sample in a study of PD-1 blockade in classical Hodgkin lymphoma. Method: immunoSEQ multiplex PCR; TCRdb's copy keeps in-frame clones and lacks some. This table has about 19,000 clones, about 87% appearing once. The time point here: cycle 4 day 1 (C4D1), after more than five weeks of nivolumab. Every patient experienced relapse after autologous stem cell transplantation, and brentuximab vedotin exposure varied. Magnetic negative selection, applied to thawed PBMCs, was used to isolate the CD8+ T cells. Specimen: CD8+ T cells from blood, collected before the fourth cycle of nivolumab. Receptor source: a human donor with classical Hodgkin lymphoma.

V and J are TRBV18 and TRBJ2-5; D is possibly TRBD1 or TRBD2 (5 bases each). The J call may be in error: the DNA end matches TRBJ2-7 better. Germline CDR1 KGHSH, CDR2 LQKENI. The length of the CDR3 is 15 residues. The DNA for the CDR3 is TGTGCCAGCTCACTGGAGTCGGGACCAACCTACGAGCAGTACTTC. Its translation is CASSLESGPTYEQYF.

The rearrangement uses TRBV5-4 and TRBJ2-5; 7 nucleotides align to TRBD1. In germline, CDR1 is SGHNT, CDR2 YYREEE (reference sequence). This CDR3 region has 14 residues. V gave up 2 bases and J gave up 5 bases; unmatched junction bases: 6. The CDR3 region is CASSFSRGLETQYF. CDR3 DNA sequence: TGTGCCAGCAGCTTTTCGAGGGGGCTGGAGACCCAGTACTTC.

A note on this clone: The sample holds other DNA sequences that translate to the same CDR3. The chain joins TRBV23-1 to TRBJ1-5; D ambiguous. TRBV23-1 is marked as an open reading frame, function uncertain. This CDR3 has 15 residues. Deletions cut 5 bases from V and 3 bases from J, with 14 bases between. This CDR3 reads CASSGFGPINQPQHF. DNA of the CDR3: TGCGCCAGCAGTGGATTTGGACCCATCAATCAGCCCCAGCATTTT.

The chain uses TRBV29-1 and TRBJ1-3; perhaps TRBD1 as D (5 bases). The V end was cut by 6 bases, the J end by 3 bases, with 27 bases between. The CDR3 length is 18 residues. Germline assignment: CDR1 SQVTM and CDR2 ANQGSEA. The chain's CDR3 is CSVLDPPGPPRYGNTIYF. The DNA for the CDR3 is TGCAGCGTCCTCGACCCTCCGGGGCCGCCGAGATATGGAAACACCATATATTTT.

The V and J genes are TRBV13 and TRBJ2-3; the match to TRBD2 covers 7 bases. CDR1 is PRHDT, CDR2 FYEKMQ, per germline (reference sequence). CDR3 length equals 16 residues. Unmatched junction bases numbered 8, after V lost 1 base and J lost 4 bases. Here the CDR3 DNA reads TGTGCCAGCAGCTTAGCAGGCGGGAGAGGCGCAGATACGCAGTATTTT. Translation gives CASSLAGGRGADTQYF.

The chain couples TRBV5-6 to TRBJ1-6, with D possibly TRBD1 on 6 matching bases. This CDR3 spans 17 amino acids. CDR1 SGHDT and CDR2 YYEEEE come from the germline V gene. V lost 3 bases and J 0 bases, leaving 13 bases between the germline ends. The CDR3 here is CASSYWQGSSYNSPLHF. The CDR3 DNA sequence: TGTGCCAGCAGCTACTGGCAGGGGAGCTCCTATAATTCACCCCTCCACTTT.

The J gene is TRBJ2-1, the V gene TRBV28; D is ambiguous. Germline-derived CDR1 and CDR2 are MDHEN and SYDVKM. V was clipped by 4 bases and J by 4 bases, with 17 bases between them. CDR3 length: 16 residues. The CDR3 protein is CASSSLFGYQYNEQFF. DNA of the CDR3: TGTGCCAGCAGTTCCCTGTTCGGCTACCAATACAATGAGCAGTTCTTC.

The chain recombines TRBV21-1 with TRBJ2-6; the table's D call, TRBD1, has no DNA check behind it. TRBV21-1 is noted as a pseudogene. The CDR3 loop spans 18 amino acids. The chain's CDR3 is CASSTRTPNSSGANVLTF. The CDR3 coding sequence is TGTGCCAGCAGCACTCGGACACCTAACAGCTCTGGGGCCAACGTCCTGACTTTC.

By its share, this clone is medium-sized. The chain recombines TRBV6-6 with TRBJ1-2, with D perhaps TRBD1 (5 bases). The CDR3 consists of 14 residues. Germline assignment: CDR1 MNHNY and CDR2 SVGAGI (reference sequence). Trimming took off 0 bases at V and 3 bases at J, with 8 bases between the two ends. CDR3 region: CASSYSIGDYGYTF. The CDR3 DNA reads TGTGCCAGCAGTTACTCGATAGGGGACTATGGCTACACCTTC.

This chain links TRBV27 with TRBJ2-2; no clear D gene. Germline CDR1 and CDR2: MNHEY and SMNVEV (reference sequence). Trimming pared 2 bases from V and 5 bases from J, leaving 15 bases between. This CDR3 comprises 16 residues. CDR3 residues: CASSLPPRSGTGELFF. The CDR3 DNA reads as TGTGCCAGCAGTTTACCCCCCCGGTCCGGGACCGGGGAGCTGTTTTTT.

The rearrangement uses TRBV9 and TRBJ1-1; D remains ambiguous. CDR1 SGDLS and CDR2 YYNGEE come from the germline V gene. The CDR3 loop spans 11 amino acids. Trimming removed 2 bases from V and 5 bases from J, with 4 bases in between. CDR3 amino acids: CASSVPTEAFF. The CDR3 DNA reads as TGTGCCAGCAGCGTTCCTACTGAAGCTTTCTTT.

The chain links TRBV2 to TRBJ2-7; possibly TRBD1 for D (6 bases). Germline V gene lookup returns CDR1 SNHLY and CDR2 FYNNEI. The V end lost 7 bases, the J end lost 13 bases, and 14 bases lay between the germline ends. This CDR3 region has 10 residues. CDR3 DNA sequence: TGTGCCAGCACCACAGGACAGACCTACTTC. It specifies CASTTGQTYF.

The chain carries TRBV28 and TRBJ2-7, with D uncertain. Germline-derived CDR1 and CDR2 are MDHEN and SYDVKM. The CDR3 sequence is 13 residues long. Deletions cut 3 bases from V and 4 bases from J, with 10 bases between. The CDR3 coding sequence is TGTGCCAGCAGTTTGCACGGCCAATACGAGCAGTACTTC. Translated, it gives CASSLHGQYEQYF.

This chain connects TRBV9 to TRBJ1-3; the D is unclear. The CDR3 contains 12 residues. Germline CDR1 and CDR2: SGDLS and YYNGEE. V lost 3 bases and J lost 4, with 5 bases in between. The CDR3 nucleotides read TGTGCCAGCAGCGATTCCGGAAACACCATATATTTT. Translated, it gives CASSDSGNTIYF.

The V call is TRBV7-6, the J call TRBJ2-3, with D perhaps TRBD1 or TRBD2 (5 bases each). This CDR3 comprises 15 residues. Germline V gives CDR1 SGHVS, CDR2 FNYEAQ. With 7 bases removed from V and 3 bases from J, the gap between germline ends came to 17 bases. CDR3 residues: CASNGAVEGTDTQYF. In DNA form, the CDR3 reads TGTGCCAGCAATGGGGCGGTAGAGGGTACAGATACGCAGTATTTT.

The rearrangement uses TRBV4-1 and TRBJ2-7; either TRBD1 or TRBD2 may fit D (5 bases each). The germline V gene has CDR1 MGHRA and CDR2 YSYEKL. The germline V and J ends were trimmed by 4 bases and 5 bases, with 12 bases remaining between them. The CDR3 consists of 13 residues. The CDR3 protein is CASSPGLRDEQYF. CDR3 DNA: TGCGCCAGCAGCCCAGGGTTGAGGGACGAGCAGTACTTC.

This clone was observed a handful of times. V and J are TRBV10-3 and TRBJ1-4, with 9 bases lining up with TRBD1. Losses at the gene ends were 2 bases for V and 0 bases for J; bases not matched to a gene: 4. CDR3 length: 17 amino acids. Germline CDR1 is ENHRY and CDR2 is SYGVKD. For the CDR3, the DNA is TGTGCCATCAGTGAGCCGACAGGGGGTGCAACTAATGAAAAACTGTTTTTT. This codes for CAISEPTGGATNEKLFF.

This chain links TRBV11-2 with TRBJ2-1, with D possibly being TRBD1 (8 bases). Germline V gene lookup returns CDR1 SGHAT and CDR2 FQNNGV. Trimming left V 6 bases short and J 1 base short, with 16 bases between. The CDR3 is made up of 16 amino acids. The CDR3 spells CASRQGGAPSYNEQFF. CDR3 DNA sequence: TGTGCCAGCAGACAGGGGGGGGCTCCGTCCTACAATGAGCAGTTCTTC.

This rearrangement joins TRBV23-1 to TRBJ1-2, with 10 bases aligning to TRBD1. Being an ORF, TRBV23-1 has a function that is uncertain. The CDR3 has 17 amino acids. V lost 0 bases, J lost 6 bases, and 10 bases stayed unmatched. Written as DNA, the CDR3 is TGCGCCAGCAGTCAATCTTCCACGGGACAGGGGAAGGATGGCTACACCTTC. Translated: CASSQSSTGQGKDGYTF.

The chain carries TRBV19 and TRBJ2-1; D is ambiguous. The germline V gene encodes CDR1 LNHDA and CDR2 SQIVND (reference sequence). The CDR3 is 16 amino acids. Trimming cost V 4 bases and J 8 bases, with 21 bases left between them. This CDR3 reads CASSTLPTNTLDEQFF. The CDR3 DNA reads as TGTGCCAGTAGTACCCTACCAACTAATACGCTGGATGAGCAGTTCTTC. Variable domain in full (rest from reference TRBV19 and TRBJ2-1): DGGITQSPKYLFRKEGQNVTLSCEQNLNHDAMYWYRQDPGQGLRLIYYSQIVNDFQKGDIAEGYSVSREKKESFPLTVTSAQKNPTAFYLCASSTLPTNTLDEQFFGPGTRLTVL.

This clone was detected a few times. The rearrangement links TRBV21-1 to TRBJ2-7. TRBV21-1 is a pseudogene locus. The CDR3 spans 13 residues. The CDR3 spells CASPMGGTYEQYF. CDR3 bases: TGTGCCAGCCCCATGGGCGGAACCTACGAGCAGTACTTC.